These T cell receptor beta chains were read from a single sample in a study of cytotoxic CD8 clonotypes in ibrutinib-treated CLL. Sequencing was performed with immunoSEQ multiplex PCR; in TCRdb, only in-frame clones are kept and a portion is missing. This table holds tens of thousands of clones, roughly three quarters found once. The sequences come from PBMCs, collected before ibrutinib treatment. The receptor source for this set is a human donor with chronic lymphocytic leukemia. Both conserved end residues are part of each CDR3. D genes are given only for firm matches. Only part of the rows carry a size: once, few, many, or a class if the clone is expanded.

v_gene: TRBV7-9; j_gene: TRBJ2-7; d_gene: TRBD2; abundance: .; len: 19; CDR3nt: TGTGCCAGCAGCTTAAGACGGGCAGCCGGGACTAGCGGGACGGTCGAGCAGTACTTC; CDR3aa: CASSLRRAAGTSGTVEQYF
v_gene: TRBV19; j_gene: TRBJ2-3; d_gene: .; abundance: .; len: 14; CDR3nt: TGTGCCAGTAGTCTCACACCTAGCACAGATACGCAGTATTTT; CDR3aa: CASSLTPSTDTQYF
v_gene: TRBV18; j_gene: TRBJ2-5; d_gene: TRBD2; abundance: once; len: 17; CDR3nt: TGTGCCAGCTCCCCCTCCGGGACTAGCGTCTCTCAAGAGACCCAGTACTTC; CDR3aa: CASSPSGTSVSQETQYF
v_gene: TRBV10-3; j_gene: TRBJ2-7; d_gene: TRBD1; abundance: .; len: 12; CDR3nt: TGTGCCATCAGGGACAGGGTAGGCGAGCAGTACTTC; CDR3aa: CAIRDRVGEQYF
v_gene: TRBV18; j_gene: TRBJ1-6; d_gene: .; abundance: few; len: 18; CDR3nt: TGTGCCAGCTCACCGACAGTCGATCGAACAGGGCGGGATTCACCCCTCCACTTT; CDR3aa: CASSPTVDRTGRDSPLHF
v_gene: TRBV25-1; j_gene: TRBJ2-7; d_gene: TRBD2; abundance: few; len: 15; CDR3nt: TGTGCCAGCAGTCTCCTCGGGCTAGCGGGATACGAGCAGTACTTC; CDR3aa: CASSLLGLAGYEQYF
v_gene: TRBV19; j_gene: TRBJ1-5; d_gene: .; abundance: .; len: 14; CDR3nt: TGTGCCAGTAGCTTGGGCGGTAGCAATCAGCCCCAGCATTTT; CDR3aa: CASSLGGSNQPQHF
v_gene: TRBV15; j_gene: TRBJ1-4; d_gene: .; abundance: .; len: 16; CDR3nt: TGTGCCACCAGCAGAGATCCCCAGGGATTAAATGAAAAACTGTTTTTT; CDR3aa: CATSRDPQGLNEKLFF
v_gene: TRBV7-3; j_gene: TRBJ2-3; d_gene: TRBD2; abundance: .; len: 15; CDR3nt: TGTGCCAGCAGCTACCAGGGGACTAGCGGGGATACGCAGTATTTT; CDR3aa: CASSYQGTSGDTQYF
v_gene: TRBV27; j_gene: TRBJ2-6; d_gene: .; abundance: .; len: 16; CDR3nt: TGTGCCAGCAGTTTAGGCAGGCACTCTGGGGCCAACGTCCTGACTTTC; CDR3aa: CASSLGRHSGANVLTF
v_gene: TRBV28; j_gene: TRBJ2-3; d_gene: TRBD2; abundance: .; len: 14; CDR3nt: TGTGCCAGCAACGGGATCCTGGGGGACTACAAGTCGTATTTT; CDR3aa: CASNGILGDYKSYF
v_gene: TRBV9; j_gene: TRBJ2-3; d_gene: .; abundance: .; len: 14; CDR3nt: TGTGCCAGCAGCGCCGCCCCGGGAACAGATACGCAGTATTTT; CDR3aa: CASSAAPGTDTQYF
v_gene: TRBV29-1; j_gene: TRBJ2-2; d_gene: .; abundance: .; len: 16; CDR3nt: TGCAGCGCCCGGGCGGCCAGCTTGCCGAACACCGGGGAGCTGTTTTTT; CDR3aa: CSARAASLPNTGELFF
v_gene: TRBV4-2; j_gene: TRBJ2-1; d_gene: TRBD2; abundance: .; len: 17; CDR3nt: TGTGCCAGCAGCCAACAAAGGGGACTAGCGGAGAGGAATGAGCAGTTCTTC; CDR3aa: CASSQQRGLAERNEQFF
v_gene: TRBV29-1; j_gene: TRBJ2-7; d_gene: TRBD1; abundance: few; len: 14; CDR3nt: TGCAGCGTTACCGGGACAGAGAGCTCCTACGAGCAGTACTTC; CDR3aa: CSVTGTESSYEQYF
v_gene: TRBV7-2; j_gene: TRBJ2-7; d_gene: .; abundance: .; len: 12; CDR3nt: TGTGCCAGCAGCTTAACGAGGTACGAGCAGTACTTC; CDR3aa: CASSLTRYEQYF
v_gene: TRBV5-8; j_gene: TRBJ1-4; d_gene: TRBD1; abundance: .; len: 16; CDR3nt: TGTGCCATTTCCTCTGGACAGGCCTCAACTAATGAAAAACTGTTTTTT; CDR3aa: CAISSGQASTNEKLFF
v_gene: TRBV5-1; j_gene: TRBJ1-4; d_gene: .; abundance: .; len: 14; CDR3nt: TGCGCCAGCAGCTTGGGTGGGATTAATGAAAAACTGTTTTTT; CDR3aa: CASSLGGINEKLFF
v_gene: TRBV19; j_gene: TRBJ2-5; d_gene: TRBD2; abundance: .; len: 14; CDR3nt: TGTGCCAGTAGTACCCTAGCGGGGGGGGAGACCCAGTACTTC; CDR3aa: CASSTLAGGETQYF
v_gene: TRBV30; j_gene: TRBJ2-7; d_gene: .; abundance: .; len: 13; CDR3nt: TGTGCCTGGGATGACGGGGGATTATACGAGCAGTACTTC; CDR3aa: CAWDDGGLYEQYF
v_gene: TRBV4-1; j_gene: TRBJ1-4; d_gene: .; abundance: few; len: 12; CDR3nt: TGCGCCAGCAGCCAAGATCGGACCCGTCTGTTTTTT; CDR3aa: CASSQDRTRLFF
v_gene: TRBV6-1; j_gene: TRBJ2-7; d_gene: .; abundance: few; len: 17; CDR3nt: TGTGCCAGCAGTGACGTGGGAGGTTCTCTTCTCTCCTACGAGCAGTACTTC; CDR3aa: CASSDVGGSLLSYEQYF
v_gene: TRBV5-6; j_gene: TRBJ2-1; d_gene: .; abundance: .; len: 12; CDR3nt: TGTGCCAGCAGCCCCTTCGGGGTTGAGCAGTTCTTC; CDR3aa: CASSPFGVEQFF
v_gene: TRBV7-9; j_gene: TRBJ2-7; d_gene: TRBD2; abundance: .; len: 18; CDR3nt: TGTGCTAGCAGCCCCGCTGGGACTAGCGGAAATTTCCCCTACGAGCAGTACTTC; CDR3aa: CASSPAGTSGNFPYEQYF
v_gene: TRBV2; j_gene: TRBJ1-2; d_gene: .; abundance: few; len: 13; CDR3nt: TGTGCCAGCACCCAAGATCAGGGGAATGGCTACACCTTC; CDR3aa: CASTQDQGNGYTF
v_gene: TRBV27; j_gene: TRBJ1-2; d_gene: .; abundance: .; len: 14; CDR3nt: TGTGCCAGCAGTTCCGGGGGGTCATACTATGGCTACACCTTC; CDR3aa: CASSSGGSYYGYTF
v_gene: TRBV30; j_gene: TRBJ2-6; d_gene: .; abundance: .; len: 12; CDR3nt: TGTGCCTGGAGTGGTGGGGCCAACGTCCTGACTTTC; CDR3aa: CAWSGGANVLTF
v_gene: TRBV7-9; j_gene: TRBJ2-3; d_gene: TRBD2; abundance: .; len: 16; CDR3nt: TGTGCCAGCAGCTTAAGGCTAGCGGATCCCACAGATACGCAGTATTTT; CDR3aa: CASSLRLADPTDTQYF
v_gene: TRBV7-3; j_gene: TRBJ1-1; d_gene: .; abundance: .; len: 14; CDR3nt: TGTGCCAGCAGCTTAGCCCCCCTGGACACTGAAGCTTTCTTT; CDR3aa: CASSLAPLDTEAFF
v_gene: TRBV28; j_gene: TRBJ2-7; d_gene: TRBD1; abundance: .; len: 15; CDR3nt: TGTGCCAGCAGAACAGGGGTTGTGGGGTCCTACGAGCAGTACTTC; CDR3aa: CASRTGVVGSYEQYF
v_gene: TRBV19; j_gene: TRBJ1-1; d_gene: .; abundance: .; len: 14; CDR3nt: TGTGCCAGTAGTATCCGGGGGCCGGACACTGAAGCTTTCTTT; CDR3aa: CASSIRGPDTEAFF
v_gene: TRBV2; j_gene: TRBJ2-3; d_gene: TRBD2; abundance: .; len: 15; CDR3nt: TGTGCCAGCAAGTCCGGGGGGGCTAGCACAGATACGCAGTATTTT; CDR3aa: CASKSGGASTDTQYF
v_gene: TRBV6-1; j_gene: TRBJ1-2; d_gene: .; abundance: .; len: 11; CDR3nt: TGTGCCAAACGGGACCCCTATGGCTACACCTTC; CDR3aa: CAKRDPYGYTF
v_gene: TRBV4-1; j_gene: TRBJ2-3; d_gene: .; abundance: .; len: 14; CDR3nt: TGCGCCAGCAGCCAAGGCGTGCGGACAGATACGCAGTATTTT; CDR3aa: CASSQGVRTDTQYF
v_gene: TRBV19; j_gene: TRBJ1-1; d_gene: .; abundance: .; len: 12; CDR3nt: TGTGCCAGTAGATATGGGTCCACTGAAGCTTTCTTT; CDR3aa: CASRYGSTEAFF
v_gene: TRBV7-9; j_gene: TRBJ2-2; d_gene: TRBD1; abundance: .; len: 19; CDR3nt: TGTGCCAGCAGCTTATTTGCCAGTTGGGGACAGACAGACGACTCACGGCTGTTTTTT; CDR3aa: CASSLFASWGQTDDSRLFF
v_gene: TRBV7-6; j_gene: TRBJ2-7; d_gene: TRBD1; abundance: few; len: 14; CDR3nt: TGTGCCAGCAGCATTGGACAGGGAGCCTACGAGCAGTACTTC; CDR3aa: CASSIGQGAYEQYF